The text below deals with one TCR beta chain. This clone was detected once. This receptor's antigen is unknown. No much larger clone exists at a distance of one base, and base qualities are not known. Library construction relied on the immunoSEQ multiplex PCR assay. What TCRdb holds here is the immuneACCESS table cut down to in-frame rearrangements. Part of the clones is not present; checked against another copy, under half of the missing clones reflect an unresolved V gene, and the others are unexplained. The sample includes more than 95,000 clones, with about 95% observed a single time. Roughly 0.2% of the sample comes from the top ten. This record belongs to a study of technical replicates of blood from a handful of donors (dated by TCRdb to 2016 to 2017). The TCR sequence derives from a human donor in good health. Input material: T cells isolated from PBMCs.

The DNA is TGTGCCAGCAGTGTCGACAGGGGCCAAGAGACCCAGTACTTC. This sequence encodes CASSVDRGQETQYF. This chain joins TRBV25-1 to TRBJ2-5; 8 bases in between match TRBD1. Spanning cysteine to phenylalanine, the CDR3 consists of 14 amino acids. Just CDR3 DNA is preserved here, 42 bases in frame from base 1. Via the germline V gene, CDR1 is MGHDK and CDR2 SYGVNS. At the junction V is shortened by 4 bases and J by 1 base; bases outside the gene matches: 2.